This TCR beta chain was documented in a study of OX40 agonist ivuxolimab in advanced cancers. TCRdb's copy holds only in-frame clones and misses some; the assay was immunoSEQ multiplex PCR. This sample has 30,000 to 35,000 clones, with around 85% found just once. The CDR3 extends over 17 amino acids. The germline CDR1 and CDR2 sequences are SGHRS and YFSETQ. Trimming at V came to 3 bases and at J to 8 bases, leaving 15 bases not matched to a gene. The V and J genes are TRBV5-1 and TRBJ1-4; 8 positions match TRBD1. This specimen consisted of CD4+ or CD8+ T cells sorted from blood, obtained in a trial of the OX40 agonist ivuxolimab. The receptor comes from an adult with an advanced solid tumor such as melanoma, head and neck, liver or kidney cancer. This CDR3 reads CASSSTGQGMIREKLFF. In DNA, the CDR3 is TGCGCCAGCAGCTCCACAGGACAGGGAATGATAAGAGAAAAACTGTTTTTT.